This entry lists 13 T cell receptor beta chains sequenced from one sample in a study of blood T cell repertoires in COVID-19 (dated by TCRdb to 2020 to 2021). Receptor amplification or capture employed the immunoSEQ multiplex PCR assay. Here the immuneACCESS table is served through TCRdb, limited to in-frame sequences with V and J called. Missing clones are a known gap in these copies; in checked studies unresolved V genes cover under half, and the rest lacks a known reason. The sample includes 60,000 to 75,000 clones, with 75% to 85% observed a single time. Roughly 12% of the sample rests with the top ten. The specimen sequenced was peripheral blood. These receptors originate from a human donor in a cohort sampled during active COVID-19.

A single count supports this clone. The CDR3 DNA reads TGTGCCAGCAGCCGCGGGGGGGGCGCGGATACGCAGTATTTT. Its protein product is CASSRGGGADTQYF. The chain joins TRBV11-2 to TRBJ2-3; 9 nucleotides line up with TRBD2. Looked up from germline, CDR1 is SGHAT and CDR2 is FQNNGV. Losses at the gene ends were 5 bases for V and 6 bases for J; bases not matched to a gene: 6. The CDR3 has 14 residues.

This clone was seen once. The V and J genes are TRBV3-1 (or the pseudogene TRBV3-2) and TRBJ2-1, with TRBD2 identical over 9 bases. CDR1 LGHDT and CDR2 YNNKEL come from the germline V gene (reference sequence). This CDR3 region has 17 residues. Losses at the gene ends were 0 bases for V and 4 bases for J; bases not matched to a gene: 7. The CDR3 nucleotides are TGTGCCAGCAGCCAAGATCTGGGCGGGGGGGCGTACAATGAGCAGTTCTTC. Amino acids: CASSQDLGGGAYNEQFF.

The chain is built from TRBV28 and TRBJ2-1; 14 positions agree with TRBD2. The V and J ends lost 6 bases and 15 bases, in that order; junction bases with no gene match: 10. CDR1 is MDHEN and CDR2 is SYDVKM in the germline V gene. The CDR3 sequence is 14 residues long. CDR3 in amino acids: CASSTGTSGGRGFF. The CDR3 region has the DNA TGTGCCAGCAGCACCGGGACTAGCGGGGGCCGGGGGTTCTTC.

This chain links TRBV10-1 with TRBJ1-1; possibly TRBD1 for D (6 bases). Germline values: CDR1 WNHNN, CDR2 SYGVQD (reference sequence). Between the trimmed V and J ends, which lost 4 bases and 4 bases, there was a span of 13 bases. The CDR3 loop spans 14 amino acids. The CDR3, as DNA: TGCGCCAGCAGTGCTTCAGGGGAAGGCACTGAAGCTTTCTTT. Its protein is CASSASGEGTEAFF.

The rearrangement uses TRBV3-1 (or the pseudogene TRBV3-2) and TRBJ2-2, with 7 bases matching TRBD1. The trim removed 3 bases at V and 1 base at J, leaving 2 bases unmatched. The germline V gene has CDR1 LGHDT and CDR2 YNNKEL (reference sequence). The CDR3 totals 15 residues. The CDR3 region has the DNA TGTGCCAGCAGCCAGAGGGGGCTGAACACCGGGGAGCTGTTTTTT. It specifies CASSQRGLNTGELFF.

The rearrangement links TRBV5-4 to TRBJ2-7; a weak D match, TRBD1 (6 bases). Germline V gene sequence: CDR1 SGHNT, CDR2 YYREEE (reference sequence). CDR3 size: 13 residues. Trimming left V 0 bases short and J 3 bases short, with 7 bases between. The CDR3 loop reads CASSLDRVYEQYV. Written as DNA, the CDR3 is TGTGCCAGCAGCTTGGACAGGGTCTACGAGCAGTACGTC.

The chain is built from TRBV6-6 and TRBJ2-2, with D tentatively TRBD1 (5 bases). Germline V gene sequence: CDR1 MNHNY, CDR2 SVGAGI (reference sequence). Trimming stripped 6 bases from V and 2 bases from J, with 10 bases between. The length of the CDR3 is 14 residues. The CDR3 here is CASSHGQNTGELFF. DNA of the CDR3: TGTGCCAGCAGCCACGGACAAAACACCGGGGAGCTGTTTTTT.

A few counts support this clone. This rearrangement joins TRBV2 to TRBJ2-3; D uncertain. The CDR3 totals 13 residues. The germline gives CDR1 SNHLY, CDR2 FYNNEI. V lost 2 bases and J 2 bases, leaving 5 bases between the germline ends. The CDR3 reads CASSEPFTDTQYF. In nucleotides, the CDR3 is TGTGCCAGCAGTGAACCCTTCACAGATACGCAGTATTTT.

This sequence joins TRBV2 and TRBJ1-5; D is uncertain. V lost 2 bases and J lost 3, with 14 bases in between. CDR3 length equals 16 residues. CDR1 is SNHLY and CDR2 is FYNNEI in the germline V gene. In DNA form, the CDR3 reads TGTGCCAGCAGTGAAAGGGCAGGACGGGACAATCAGCCCCAGCATTTT. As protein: CASSERAGRDNQPQHF.

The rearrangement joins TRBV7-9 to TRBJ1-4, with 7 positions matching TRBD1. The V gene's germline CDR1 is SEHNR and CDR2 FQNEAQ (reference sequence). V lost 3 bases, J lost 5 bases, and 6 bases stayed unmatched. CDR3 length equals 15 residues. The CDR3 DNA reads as TGTGCCAGCAGCTTCGGGGACAGATTAAATGAAAAACTGTTTTTT. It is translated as CASSFGDRLNEKLFF.

The DNA of the CDR3 is TGTGCCAGCACCATAGACTGGAGCCCTACGCAGTATTTT. Protein product: CASTIDWSPTQYF. The V call is TRBV2, the J call TRBJ2-3, with D hard to call. The V end was cut by 7 bases, the J end by 8 bases, with 16 bases between. The CDR3 sequence is 13 residues long. Germline values: CDR1 SNHLY, CDR2 FYNNEI.

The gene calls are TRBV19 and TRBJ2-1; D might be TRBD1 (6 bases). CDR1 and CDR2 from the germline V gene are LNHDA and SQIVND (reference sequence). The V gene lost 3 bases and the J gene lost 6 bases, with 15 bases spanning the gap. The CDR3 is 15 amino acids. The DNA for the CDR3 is TGTGCCAGTAGTATTGCCAGGGGTTTAAGCAATGAGCAGTTCTTC. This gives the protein CASSIARGLSNEQFF.

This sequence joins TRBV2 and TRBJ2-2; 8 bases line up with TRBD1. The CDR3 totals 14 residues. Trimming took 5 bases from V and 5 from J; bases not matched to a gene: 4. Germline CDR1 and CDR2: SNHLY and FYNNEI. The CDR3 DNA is TGTGCCAGCAGTCCAGGACAGGGTACCGGGGAGCTGTTTTTT. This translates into CASSPGQGTGELFF.